This paragraph covers one T cell receptor beta chain sequence. The record originates from a study of blood T cell repertoires in COVID-19. Sequencing was performed with immunoSEQ multiplex PCR; in TCRdb, only in-frame clones are kept and a portion is missing. This table holds roughly 110,000 clones, 65% to 80% found once. This receptor was identified in a man in his sixties or seventies with acute or convalescent COVID-19. Material for sequencing was peripheral blood.

The CDR3 reads CASSLTSGSYNEQFF. CDR3 coding DNA: TGTGCCAGCTCACTGACTAGTGGATCCTACAATGAGCAGTTCTTC. This chain joins TRBV18 and TRBJ2-1; maybe TRBD2 (6 bases). Germline-derived CDR1 and CDR2 are KGHSH and LQKENI. The CDR3 spans 15 residues. V was clipped by 4 bases and J by 1 base, with 11 bases between them.